These T cell receptor beta chains were read from a single sample in a study of blood T cell repertoires in COVID-19. Assay used: immunoSEQ multiplex PCR; TCRdb lists only in-frame clones, some missing. The table lists approximately 12,000 clones, 70% to 80% of them singletons. The material sequenced was peripheral blood. Every receptor here comes from a man aged 55 to 70 with COVID-19, enrolled during active disease. Each CDR3 is given with its conserved first and last residue. The D gene is left open where the match is weak. The size of a clone is reported for some rows only, either as once, few or many, or as a class for expanded clones.

V gene,D gene,clone size,J gene,CDR3 DNA,CDR3 protein
TRBV15,NA,NA,TRBJ1-5,TGTGCCACCAGCAGGGTCTATAGCAATCAGCCCCAGCATTTT,CATSRVYSNQPQHF
TRBV3-1/TRBV3-2,TRBD1,NA,TRBJ1-2,TGTGCCAGCAGCCCCTTAAAAGGGACAGCAGTCGGGTATGGCTACACCTTC,CASSPLKGTAVGYGYTF
TRBV5-4,NA,large,TRBJ1-2,TGTGCCAGCAGCTTGGACCCGGGACACGCTATGTTAGCTAACTATGGCTACACCTTC,CASSLDPGHAMLANYGYTF
TRBV9,NA,NA,TRBJ1-2,TGTGCCAGCACCCGAGACAGGATTAACTATGGCTACACCTTC,CASTRDRINYGYTF
TRBV18,NA,NA,TRBJ2-5,TGTGCCAGCTCACCAGCGGGAAAAGAGACCCAGTACTTC,CASSPAGKETQYF
TRBV12-3/TRBV12-4,TRBD1,NA,TRBJ2-6,TGTGCCAGCAGCCCGGACAGGTTC,CASSPDRF
TRBV5-5,NA,NA,TRBJ1-4,TGTGCCAGCAGCTTCAGGGTTGGGACTAATGAAAAACTGTTTTTT,CASSFRVGTNEKLFF
TRBV28,NA,few,TRBJ2-6,TGTGCCAGCAAGACGGGGGTTGGGGCCAACGTCCTGACTTTC,CASKTGVGANVLTF
TRBV7-9,TRBD1,NA,TRBJ1-4,TGTGCCAGCAATCCGGGACAGGCAACTAATGAAAAACTGTTTTTT,CASNPGQATNEKLFF
TRBV18,TRBD2,few,TRBJ2-1,TGTGCCAGCTCACGGGCTAGCGGGCTGTCCTACAATGAGCAGTTCTTC,CASSRASGLSYNEQFF
TRBV7-2,TRBD2,NA,TRBJ2-1,TGTGCCAGCAGCTTTGGGACTAGCGGGAGCCACAATGAGCAGTTCTTC,CASSFGTSGSHNEQFF
TRBV7-2,TRBD2,NA,TRBJ2-3,TGTGCCAGCAGCTTAGTTTACGGGAGGGCTGGCACAGATACGCAGTATTTT,CASSLVYGRAGTDTQYF
TRBV20-1,TRBD1,NA,TRBJ1-5,TGCAGTGCTAGTGTTCGGACAGGGGATATTTTTCTTCAGCCCCAGCATTTT,CSASVRTGDIFLQPQHF
TRBV27,NA,few,TRBJ1-1,TGTGCCAGCGGGCACTCGTACACTGAAGCTTTCTTT,CASGHSYTEAFF
TRBV2,NA,NA,TRBJ1-4,TGTGCCAGCACTATAACAGGAGTCGCAACTAATGAAAAACTGTTTTTT,CASTITGVATNEKLFF
TRBV7-9,TRBD1,NA,TRBJ2-7,TGTGCCAGCAGCTTAAGTTGGACAGGGCCCTACGAGCAGTACTTC,CASSLSWTGPYEQYF
TRBV9,NA,few,TRBJ1-1,TGTGCCAGCAGCGTAGTTGGGGGGATGGACACTGAAGCTTTCTTT,CASSVVGGMDTEAFF
TRBV7-9,NA,few,TRBJ1-6,TGTGCCAGCAGCCCTAATAATTCACCCCTCCACTTT,CASSPNNSPLHF
TRBV18,NA,NA,TRBJ2-6,TGTGCCAGCCTCCCCTCTGGGGCCAACGTCCTGACTTTC,CASLPSGANVLTF
TRBV29-1,TRBD1,NA,TRBJ1-5,TGCAGCGTCCGGGACAGGGATGATCAGCCCCAGCATTTT,CSVRDRDDQPQHF
TRBV5-1,TRBD2,NA,TRBJ2-1,TGCGCCAGCAACCCGCTAGCGGGGGGCCATGATGAGCAGTTCTTC,CASNPLAGGHDEQFF
TRBV27,TRBD1,NA,TRBJ1-6,TGTGCCAGCAGTTTACGGGACAGTAGCTCCTATAATTCACCCCTCCACTTT,CASSLRDSSSYNSPLHF
TRBV6-5,NA,NA,TRBJ1-6,TGTGCCAGCAGAACCGCGCAGGGCCCAAATTCACCCCTCCACTTT,CASRTAQGPNSPLHF
TRBV30,NA,NA,TRBJ1-2,TGTGCCTGGAGTGTTAACAGATTCTATGGCTACACCTTC,CAWSVNRFYGYTF
TRBV4-1,TRBD1,once,TRBJ1-6,TGCGCCAGCAGCCAAGGGGACAGAGAGCATTCACCCCTCCACTTT,CASSQGDREHSPLHF
TRBV6-8,NA,NA,TRBJ2-1,TGTGCCAGCAGTTACTCGGGGGGGGGCATTATTGAGCAGTTCTTC,CASSYSGGGIIEQFF
TRBV5-4,NA,NA,TRBJ2-2,TGTGCCAGCAGCCCGAATACAGGGTTCTCCGGGGAGCTGTTTTTT,CASSPNTGFSGELFF
TRBV28,NA,NA,TRBJ1-1,TGTGCCAGCAGTTTCCCCACTCGGACTGAAGCTTTCTTT,CASSFPTRTEAFF
TRBV5-4,TRBD2,NA,TRBJ2-2,TGTGCCAGCAGCAGGGGACTAGCGGGAGGGTTAGCCGGGGAGCTGTTTTTT,CASSRGLAGGLAGELFF
TRBV18,TRBD1,NA,TRBJ1-2,TGTGCCAGCTCACCGAACAGGGGCGCGGGCTACACCTTC,CASSPNRGAGYTF
TRBV4-2,TRBD1,NA,TRBJ1-1,TGTGCCAGCAGCCGTGAGATTCGGACAGGGGGCGTGAACACTGAAGCTTTCTTT,CASSREIRTGGVNTEAFF
TRBV2,NA,NA,TRBJ1-1,TGTGCCGACCGCAGGACAGAGAACACTGAAGCTTTCTTT,CADRRTENTEAFF
TRBV6-6,TRBD1,NA,TRBJ2-3,TGTGCCAGCAGTTCCCGGGACAGGGGGACCACAGATACGCAGTATTTT,CASSSRDRGTTDTQYF
TRBV12-5,TRBD1,NA,TRBJ1-3,TGTGCTAGTGGTTCGACAGGGTCCTCTGGAAACACCATATATTTT,CASGSTGSSGNTIYF
TRBV18,TRBD2,NA,TRBJ2-1,TGTGCCAGCTCACCAAAAGCGGGAGCCAGCAATGAGCAGTTCTTC,CASSPKAGASNEQFF
TRBV6-6,NA,NA,TRBJ2-7,TGTGCCAGCAGTTACCGAGTCACAGCCTACGAGCAGTACTTC,CASSYRVTAYEQYF
TRBV28,NA,few,TRBJ1-4,TGTGCCAGCACGGGAGGCCAGGGTTCTGAAAAACTGTTTTTT,CASTGGQGSEKLFF
TRBV18,TRBD1,NA,TRBJ1-5,TGTGCCAGCTCACCGGGACAGGGCAATCAGCCCCAGCATTTT,CASSPGQGNQPQHF
TRBV6-5,TRBD1,once,TRBJ1-1,TGTGCCAGCAGTTACTGGGGGACAGCGAACACTGAAGCTTTCTTT,CASSYWGTANTEAFF
TRBV15,NA,NA,TRBJ2-7,TGTGCCACCAGCAGAGATCCGATGGCAGGCGAGCAGTACTTC,CATSRDPMAGEQYF
TRBV7-6,NA,NA,TRBJ2-1,TGTGCCAGCAGCTCGGGACTTACAATAAGATCTGAGCAGTTCTTC,CASSSGLTIRSEQFF
TRBV30,TRBD2,once,TRBJ2-3,TGTGCCTGGAGAGCTAGCGGGGGCACAGATACGCAGTATTTT,CAWRASGGTDTQYF
TRBV7-9,TRBD1,NA,TRBJ1-5,TGTGCCAGCAGCCTCAACAGGGGGCCCCAGCATTTT,CASSLNRGPQHF
TRBV30,NA,NA,TRBJ2-2,TGTGCCTGGAGTGTCGCCTCCCCGCTTCGGACCGGGGAGCTGTTTTTT,CAWSVASPLRTGELFF
TRBV28,TRBD1,once,TRBJ1-6,TGTGCCAGCAGGGCGGGACAGTCCAATTCACCCCTCCACTTT,CASRAGQSNSPLHF
TRBV19,NA,once,TRBJ2-3,TGTGCCAGTAGTATAGGGCTGAGGAGCACAGATACGCAGTATTTT,CASSIGLRSTDTQYF
TRBV28,TRBD1,NA,TRBJ1-1,TGTGCCAGCAGTCTCGGACAGGGGGCCGGAAACACTGAAGCTTTCTTT,CASSLGQGAGNTEAFF
TRBV24-1,NA,NA,TRBJ2-3,TGTGCCACCAGTGACCCCGCCCGGACGCAGTATTTT,CATSDPARTQYF
TRBV9,NA,NA,TRBJ2-3,TGTGCCAGCAGCGTAGCGTCGGTCGGGGATACGCAGTATTTT,CASSVASVGDTQYF
TRBV9,TRBD2,NA,TRBJ2-2,TGTGCCAGCAGCCCCCTAGCGGGAAACACCGGGGAGCTGTTTTTT,CASSPLAGNTGELFF
TRBV9,TRBD2,NA,TRBJ2-3,TGTGCCAGCGGGGGGACTAGCGGGGCCACCGATACGCAGTATTTT,CASGGTSGATDTQYF
TRBV5-6,NA,once,TRBJ2-2,TGTGCCAGCAGCCGCAGGGCGCTGAACACCGGGGAGCTGTTTTTT,CASSRRALNTGELFF
TRBV5-4,TRBD1,NA,TRBJ1-6,TGTGCCAGCAGCTGGACTCCGGGACAGGGGAATAATTCACCCCTCCACTTT,CASSWTPGQGNNSPLHF
TRBV9,TRBD2,NA,TRBJ2-1,TGTGCCAGCAGCGTAGGGAGCGGGGGCAGTGAGCAGTTCTTC,CASSVGSGGSEQFF
TRBV18,NA,few,TRBJ1-1,TGTGCCAGCTCAATCGGGGGGCGGACTGAAGCTTTCTTT,CASSIGGRTEAFF
TRBV10-3,TRBD1,NA,TRBJ2-3,TGTGCCATCAGTGAGCCACCGGGACAGGGCTACACAGATACGCAGTATTTT,CAISEPPGQGYTDTQYF
TRBV30,NA,NA,TRBJ1-4,TGTGCCTGGAGTGGGCCAGGGCGGTATGAAAAACTGTTTTTT,CAWSGPGRYEKLFF
TRBV5-5,NA,NA,TRBJ2-1,TGTGCCAGCAGCCGTGGGTGGGGGCCGGGTGAGCAGTTCTTC,CASSRGWGPGEQFF
TRBV2,TRBD1,NA,TRBJ2-4,TGTGCCAGCATCGACCGGGACAGAAAAAACATTCAGTACTTC,CASIDRDRKNIQYF
TRBV6-2/TRBV6-3,NA,NA,TRBJ1-1,TGTGCCAGCAGTTACTCGATGTCCGGGTTCGGAACTGAAGCTTTCTTT,CASSYSMSGFGTEAFF